Sequencing of this T cell receptor (beta chain) was carried out in a study of T cells after yellow fever vaccination. Overall study: Preparation used SMART-Seq v4 Ultra Low Input for the low-cell-number fractions.

General study findings and limits: Clones from primary vaccination mostly reappeared after the booster (over 95% CD4, under 90% CD8). Some clonotypes, a small share, were shared between CD4 and CD8 compartments. The bulk population could contribute abundant contaminating clonotypes to FACS-sorted repertoires.

Germline V CDR1 and CDR2: SGHRS, YFSETQ. This CDR3 comprises 14 residues. V shed 4 bases and J shed 2 bases, with 11 bases lying between them. This clonotype has only a few counts. Its antigen is as yet unknown. TCRdb recomputed calls from the 5' RACE reads with MiXCR, one row per CDR3 protein. The sample consists of approximately 300,000 distinct CDR3 sequences, around 7.3% of them appearing once. This chain uses TRBV5-1 with TRBJ2-3; TRBD1 is a possible D gene (6 bases). The receptor's source is a man aged 18-30 years who received the YFV17D yellow fever vaccine. The sequencing here drew on PBMCs, taken roughly 46 days after the first yellow fever vaccination. The chain's CDR3 is CASSQGQNTDTQYF. CDR3 nucleotide sequence: TGCGCCAGCAGCCAGGGACAAAACACAGATACGCAGTATTTT.